The rows below give T cell receptor beta chains drawn from one sample of a study of regulatory T cells in long-lasting Graves disease. In TCRdb, the multiplex PCR reads were re-called with MiXCR into one record per CDR3 protein. The sample includes a few hundred thousand distinct CDR3 sequences, over 15% seen only once; the top ten take roughly 30%. These data are also associated with another study on T cells in Graves' hyperthyroidism and ophthalmopathy.

This specimen was peripheral blood mononuclear cells (PBMCs), taken at new diagnosis, from a patient treated with antithyroid drugs. All receptors come from a man between 40 and 49 years old with Graves disease. Each CDR3 is given without its conserved first and last residue. Clone size, where shown, is once, few, many, or a class for clones that have expanded.

j_call	clone_size	v_call	cdr3_aa
TRBJ1-5	few	TRBV19	ASSITRDQPQH
TRBJ1-2	many	TRBV11-2	ASSPGLDYGYT
TRBJ1-6	-	TRBV19	ASTTTPLAPGSLH
TRBJ1-1	-	TRBV28	ASMVTGMNTEAF
TRBJ2-4	many	TRBV28	ASSFGGVRNIQY
TRBJ2-1	-	TRBV11-3	ASSPPGTREQF
TRBJ1-1	many	TRBV30	AWRTAVSDTEAF
TRBJ1-2	many	TRBV20-1	SAREGDRRNGYT
TRBJ2-5	many	TRBV5-5	ASSFRGQGETQY
TRBJ2-7	many	TRBV20-1	SARDPSGAFTYEQY
TRBJ2-2	many	TRBV6-1	ASITNTGELF
TRBJ2-3	few	TRBV4-1	ASSQEPPRSGTDTQY
TRBJ2-5	few	TRBV29-1	SVDRSGETQY
TRBJ2-1	many	TRBV12-3/TRBV12-4	ASSRQGAGNEQF
TRBJ2-1	few	TRBV20-1	SASWALGGGANEQF
TRBJ2-1	-	TRBV20-1	SVRTSGGQYSYNEQF
TRBJ2-2	-	TRBV20-1	SASSRGPNTGELF
TRBJ2-3	many	TRBV6-2/TRBV6-3	ASSLQRQSWGATDTQY
TRBJ2-1	-	TRBV19	ASSIGHKGWF
TRBJ1-1	many	TRBV28	ASRRQGGEAF
TRBJ2-2	many	TRBV5-1	ASSETGEELF
TRBJ1-1	few	TRBV4-2	ASSQVGFQGGGLNTEAF
TRBJ2-4	-	TRBV27	ASSSSVAKNIQY
TRBJ2-7	many	TRBV20-1	SASGGAYEQY
TRBJ2-7	few	TRBV7-9	ASSLDGRSSYEQY
TRBJ2-1	many	TRBV28	ASSLTPLAYNEQF
TRBJ1-1	many	TRBV30	AWEPMNTEAF
TRBJ2-7	-	TRBV30	AWSVEGYAYEQY
TRBJ1-1	few	TRBV6-1	ASSGQAFMNTEAF
TRBJ2-3	many	TRBV5-1	ASSAEPGTDTQY
TRBJ1-3	many	TRBV6-1	ATDRGGAGNTIY
TRBJ1-2	few	TRBV28	ASSLGQRGYT
TRBJ2-7	many	TRBV6-1	ASTLRTGNYEQY
TRBJ2-3	many	TRBV5-8	ASSLNAGSGDTQY
TRBJ2-2	many	TRBV12-3/TRBV12-4	ASRGQLNTGELF
TRBJ1-3	many	TRBV2	ASAGQGGNTIY
TRBJ1-4	many	TRBV3-1	ASSHLYRGRTNEKLF
TRBJ2-3	-	TRBV6-1	ASSGQGRPRTDTQY
TRBJ1-1	many	TRBV6-2/TRBV6-3	ASSYPGQGSTEAF
TRBJ2-3	-	TRBV7-8	ASSLTSGGDASTDTQY
TRBJ2-1	many	TRBV11-1	ASSPTLYNEQF
TRBJ2-7	many	TRBV28	ASSLNREQY
TRBJ2-3	-	TRBV6-5	ASSSGRHYTDTQY
TRBJ2-3	many	TRBV12-3/TRBV12-4	ASSPGSRQISDTQY
TRBJ2-5	-	TRBV28	ASSPLGTQRETQY
TRBJ2-7	-	TRBV6-2/TRBV6-3	ASSDLRGGQGANERY
TRBJ2-2	few	TRBV9	ASSVLGGATNTGELF
TRBJ1-5	many	TRBV2	ASSENWVASGQPQH
TRBJ2-7	many	TRBV6-1	ASREFGTYEQY
TRBJ1-1	many	TRBV6-4	ASVDSYTEAF
TRBJ2-7	-	TRBV29-1	SVDGGAAYEQY
TRBJ2-2	many	TRBV6-1	ASSPSGGKHSGELF
TRBJ2-2	many	TRBV20-1	SFLAENTGELF
TRBJ2-4	many	TRBV5-1	ASSVGGNIQY
TRBJ2-1	many	TRBV28	ASKAGGPSYNEQF